The 28 T cell receptor beta chains below were found in one sample sequenced in a study of blood T cells in healthy people across ages. Primed by a sample-barcoded 5' primer and a J-beta primer mix, a second PCR proceeded for about 6 to 12 cycles. TCRdb reanalysed the 5' RACE reads using MiXCR and keeps one entry per CDR3 protein. In the table there are approximately 760,000 distinct CDR3 sequences, about 25% of which are singletons. The same sample was also used in a study of T cells of mothers and their children.

Input material: blood. The receptors here all came from a boy younger than 18 in good health.

In this sample, this clonotype turned up a few times. The rearrangement links TRBV4-3 to TRBJ2-7, with 8 positions matching TRBD2. This CDR3 has 16 amino acids. Per the germline V gene, CDR1 is LGHNA and CDR2 is YSLEER. The junction had 7 bases not matched to a gene; V was cut back by 3 bases and J by 0 bases. CDR3 amino acids: CASSHSAGDGSYEQYF. CDR3 nucleotides: TGCGCCAGCAGCCATTCAGCGGGGGACGGCTCCTACGAGCAGTACTTC.

The V and J genes are TRBV10-3 and TRBJ1-2; D perhaps matches TRBD1 (6 bases). Germline CDR1 is ENHRY and CDR2 is SYGVKD. The V gene lost 3 bases and the J gene lost 4 bases, with 9 bases spanning the gap. The CDR3 extends over 13 amino acids. The CDR3 loop is CAISEQGSYGYTF. CDR3 in DNA: TGTGCCATCAGTGAACAGGGAAGCTATGGCTACACCTTC.

To note about this clonotype: Compared with germline, one end of the junction differs, possibly owing to a read error. The chain has TRBV7-2 and TRBJ1-2; TRBD1 is a possible D gene (6 bases). The germline V gene encodes CDR1 SGHTA and CDR2 FQGNSA. The CDR3 loop spans 17 amino acids. The CDR3 is CASSFRQSGATNYVYTF. The CDR3 DNA sequence: TGTGCCAGCAGCTTTCGTCAGTCGGGGGCCACAAACTATGTCTACACCTTC.

This clonotype was picked up a small number of times. The chain couples TRBV29-1 to TRBJ2-1, with D unclear. The V end lost 8 bases, the J end lost 1 base, and 12 bases lay between the germline ends. Per the germline V gene, CDR1 is SQVTM and CDR2 is ANQGSEA. This CDR3 has 13 residues. The DNA of the CDR3 is TGCAGCTCCCTTGGGGTTTCCTACAATGAGCAGTTCTTC. It encodes CSSLGVSYNEQFF.

This chain joins TRBV6-6 and TRBJ2-5; D unclear. Gene TRBJ2-1 matches the end of the DNA better, so the J call may be wrong. Germline V gene sequence: CDR1 MNHNY, CDR2 SVGAGI (reference sequence). The CDR3 length is 14 residues. The CDR3 is CASLAPASGNEQFF. The CDR3 bases are TGTGCCAGTCTCGCTCCGGCGTCCGGGAATGAGCAGTTCTTC.

The chain employs TRBV4-3 and TRBJ2-3; 8 nucleotides align to TRBD2. Per germline, CDR1 LGHNA and CDR2 YSLEER. The CDR3 spans 16 residues. Unmatched junction bases numbered 10, after V lost 5 bases and J lost 3 bases. The DNA for the CDR3 is TGCGCCAGCAGCTACGATATCCCGGGGGGGACAGATACGCAGTATTTT. It translates to CASSYDIPGGTDTQYF.

This clonotype occurred a few times. The chain recombines TRBV29-1 with TRBJ1-1, with a tentative D call TRBD1 (5 bases). This CDR3 region has 12 residues. Trimming stripped 2 bases from V and 4 bases from J, with 8 bases between. Per germline, CDR1 SQVTM and CDR2 ANQGSEA. The CDR3: CSVEKGSTEAFF. DNA for the CDR3: TGCAGCGTTGAAAAGGGGAGCACTGAAGCTTTCTTT. Filled out from reference TRBV29-1 and TRBJ1-1, the complete variable domain reads SAVISQKPSRDICQRGTSLTIQCQVDSQVTMMFWYRQQPGQSLTLIATANQGSEATYESGFVIDKFPISRPNLTFSTLTVSNMSPEDSSIYLCSVEKGSTEAFFGQGTRLTVV.

The chain links TRBV15 to TRBJ2-1; 9 bases align to TRBD2. The CDR3 length is 15 residues. Losses at the gene ends were 0 bases for V and 7 bases for J; bases not matched to a gene: 4. In germline, CDR1 is LNHNV, CDR2 YYDKDF (reference sequence). CDR3 nucleotides: TGTGCCACCAGCAGAGATGGACTAGCGCCGAATGAGCAGTTCTTC. Its translation: CATSRDGLAPNEQFF.

This clonotype was seen only a few times. The V gene is TRBV3-1, the J gene TRBJ2-1; either TRBD1 or TRBD2 may supply D (5 bases each). The V end lost 3 bases, the J end lost 7 bases, and 13 bases lay between the germline ends. Germline V gene data show CDR1 as LGHDT and CDR2 as YNNKEL (reference sequence). The CDR3 has 14 residues. The CDR3: CASSHGTRPNEQFF. The DNA of the CDR3 is TGTGCCAGCAGCCATGGGACGCGACCTAATGAGCAGTTCTTC.

For the CDR3, the DNA is TGTGCCAGCAGTTCCGTTAGCGGGATTATACACGAGCAGTACTTC. Encoded protein: CASSSVSGIIHEQYF. The V gene is TRBV27, the J gene TRBJ2-7; the match to TRBD2 covers 8 bases. V shed 4 bases, J shed 5 bases, and the junction held 10 bases outside the gene matches. The CDR3 extends over 15 amino acids. Germline loops: CDR1 MNHEY, CDR2 SMNVEV (reference sequence).

This clonotype was recorded a few times. V and J are TRBV5-5 and TRBJ1-1; perhaps TRBD1 as D (5 bases). Germline V gives CDR1 SGHKS, CDR2 YYEKEE (reference sequence). The CDR3 consists of 13 residues. The V and J ends lost 4 bases and 3 bases respectively, with 10 bases between them. Here the CDR3 DNA reads TGTGCCAGCAGCGCGGACATGCACACTGAAGCTTTCTTT. Protein: CASSADMHTEAFF.

This clonotype has just a few counts. The chain uses TRBV2 and TRBJ2-5, with 11 bases matching TRBD2. The end of the DNA fits TRBJ2-1 better, so the J call may be wrong. The CDR3 is 18 residues long. From germline, CDR1 is SNHLY and CDR2 FYNNEI. The CDR3 protein is CASSVGLAEWDAYNEQFF. The CDR3 DNA sequence: TGTGCCAGCAGTGTGGGACTAGCGGAATGGGATGCCTACAATGAGCAGTTCTTC.

The rearrangement uses TRBV6-6 and TRBJ2-7; 8 nucleotides match TRBD2. Germline loops: CDR1 MNHNY, CDR2 SVGAGI (reference sequence). The CDR3 runs 11 residues. Trimming removed 8 bases from V and 6 bases from J; junction bases left unmatched: 3. The CDR3: CASGLASEQYF. The CDR3 nucleotides read TGTGCCAGCGGACTAGCCAGCGAGCAGTACTTC.

The table lists this clonotype with a few counts. V usage is TRBV28 and J usage is TRBJ2-4; D is unclear. Germline V gene sequence: CDR1 MDHEN, CDR2 SYDVKM. Trimming left V 6 bases short and J 2 bases short, with 5 bases between. The CDR3 extends over 12 amino acids. CDR3 sequence (DNA): TGTGCCAGCAGAGGTACCAAAAACATTCAGTACTTC. It codes for CASRGTKNIQYF.

This clonotype turned up a few times. V gene TRBV10-3 combines with J gene TRBJ2-3; 7 bases are shared with TRBD2. Germline CDR1 ENHRY, CDR2 SYGVKD. The J segment lost 0 bases and the V segment lost 11 bases, leaving 8 bases of the junction unmatched. The CDR3 length is 14 residues. CDR3 in DNA: TGTGCCTCGACGGGGGGTGCTAGCACAGATACGCAGTATTTT. Protein: CASTGGASTDTQYF.

This clonotype was seen a few times. The chain joins TRBV4-1 to TRBJ2-3; 11 bases are shared with TRBD2. J lost 2 bases, V lost 4 bases, and 2 bases had no gene match. Germline V gene data show CDR1 as MGHRA and CDR2 as YSYEKL. The CDR3 totals 15 residues. The CDR3 spells CASSRLAGTTDTQYF. CDR3 nucleotide sequence: TGCGCCAGCAGCCGACTAGCGGGAACCACAGATACGCAGTATTTT.

This clonotype was observed a few times. The rearrangement uses TRBV5-1 and TRBJ1-2, with D maybe TRBD1 (5 bases). CDR1 and CDR2 from the germline V gene are SGHRS and YFSETQ. The CDR3 contains 12 residues. Trimming pared 0 bases from V and 7 bases from J, leaving 7 bases between. CDR3 coding DNA: TGCGCCAGCAGCTTGGCTGACAGTGGCTACACCTTC. The encoded protein is CASSLADSGYTF.

This chain connects TRBV7-9 to TRBJ2-6; D gene uncertain. The CDR3 covers 15 residues. Per germline, CDR1 SEHNR and CDR2 FQNEAQ (reference sequence). V was clipped by 2 bases and J by 5 bases, with 10 bases between them. DNA for the CDR3: TGTGCCAGCAGCTTAACGGAGTCGTGGGCCAACGTCCTGACTTTC. Translation gives CASSLTESWANVLTF.

The CDR3 nucleotides are TGTGCCAGCGCCCGCCGGGACAGGGCCGACGAGCAGTACTTC. Encoded protein: CASARRDRADEQYF. The J gene is TRBJ2-7, the V gene TRBV12-3 or TRBV12-4; 9 nucleotides agree with TRBD1. The CDR3 is made up of 14 amino acids. Trimming took 8 bases from V and 5 from J; bases not matched to a gene: 10.

This clonotype was picked up a small number of times. This chain uses TRBV11-2 with TRBJ2-1, with TRBD2 matching over 8 bases. V shed 8 bases and J 4 bases; nucleotides not matched to a gene: 10. The CDR3 is 15 amino acids. Per the germline V gene, CDR1 is SGHAT and CDR2 is FQNNGV. As DNA, the CDR3 is TGTGCCAGCGAACGACGGGAGGGATTTTACAATGAGCAGTTCTTC. Its translation: CASERREGFYNEQFF.

This rearrangement joins TRBV19 to TRBJ2-5; D is unclear. The J call is in doubt because the DNA end fits TRBJ2-7 better. CDR1 and CDR2 (germline): LNHDA, SQIVND (reference sequence). The CDR3 extends over 14 amino acids. The CDR3 sequence is CASSISSLHYEQYF. The CDR3 bases are TGTGCCAGTAGTATAAGTTCCCTCCACTACGAGCAGTACTTC.

This clonotype was picked up a small number of times. The CDR3 here is CASSRDRWGETQYF. The CDR3 nucleotides read TGTGCCAGCAGTCGCGACAGGTGGGGAGAGACCCAGTACTTC. The chain couples TRBV6-5 to TRBJ2-5, with D possibly matching TRBD1 (6 bases). CDR3 length: 14 residues. V shed 5 bases and J shed 4 bases, with 14 bases lying between them. The germline CDR1 and CDR2 sequences are MNHEY and SVGAGI.

This clonotype was seen only a few times. The chain has TRBV27 and TRBJ1-4; tentatively, D is TRBD1 (5 bases). The V end lost 6 bases, the J end lost 8 bases, and 22 bases lay between the germline ends. This CDR3 has 16 amino acids. Germline CDR1 is MNHEY and CDR2 is SMNVEV (reference sequence). In nucleotides, the CDR3 is TGTGCCAGCAGCCAAACTACCGGGACCCGCGGGGAAAAACTGTTTTTT. Encoded protein: CASSQTTGTRGEKLFF.

The rearrangement uses TRBV7-6 and TRBJ2-5; 8 bases align to TRBD1. The CDR3 consists of 16 residues. CDR1 is SGHVS, CDR2 FNYEAQ, per germline. The V segment lost 2 bases and the J segment 4 bases; nucleotides outside the gene matches: 9. The CDR3 nucleotides read TGTGCCAGCAGCTTAATTTTCAGGGGGCCTGGAGAGACCCAGTACTTC. It translates to CASSLIFRGPGETQYF.

This chain joins TRBV4-1 and TRBJ2-2, with 7 bases matching TRBD2. J gave up 5 bases and V 5 bases, and 8 bases lay outside the gene matches. This CDR3 has 15 residues. Germline assignment: CDR1 MGHRA and CDR2 YSYEKL. The CDR3 DNA sequence: TGCGCCAGCAGCGCAGGTTCGGGGGGAACCGGGGAGCTGTTTTTT. This codes for CASSAGSGGTGELFF.

This chain links TRBV7-9 with TRBJ1-1; no clear D gene. Germline CDR1 and CDR2: SEHNR and FQNEAQ (reference sequence). CDR3 length equals 14 residues. The V end lost 5 bases, the J end lost 3 bases, and 13 bases lay between the germline ends. DNA for the CDR3: TGTGCCAGCAGCCCCCAAAATGGTCACACTGAAGCTTTCTTT. Protein product: CASSPQNGHTEAFF.

The rearrangement uses TRBV9 and TRBJ2-5; D call uncertain. CDR1 and CDR2 from the germline V gene are SGDLS and YYNGEE. Trimming left V 0 bases short and J 5 bases short, with 11 bases between. CDR3 size: 14 residues. The CDR3 protein is CASSVVWDGETQYF. The CDR3 DNA reads TGTGCCAGCAGCGTAGTGTGGGATGGCGAGACCCAGTACTTC.

This clonotype has a handful of counts. This chain joins TRBV6-6 and TRBJ1-2, with 7 positions matching TRBD1. The CDR3 is 14 residues long. With V trimmed by 6 bases and J by 2 bases, 6 bases remained unmatched. CDR1 MNHNY and CDR2 SVGAGI come from the germline V gene (reference sequence). Written as DNA, the CDR3 is TGTGCCAGCAGCCCAGGGGGAGGAAACTATGGCTACACCTTC. Amino acids: CASSPGGGNYGYTF.